This record concerns one TCR beta chain sequence. This sample stems from a study of blood T cell repertoires in COVID-19. For the study at large: The origin of the acute and convalescent COVID-19 samples was the United States, Italy and Spain.

Sequenced by immunoSEQ multiplex PCR; TCRdb stores in-frame clones only, minus some. Of about 140,000 clones in the sample, 70% to 90% are singletons; the top ten hold 9.5% to 11%. V was shortened by 3 bases and J by 4 bases, with 12 bases between the two germline ends. This CDR3 has 13 amino acids. Per the germline V gene, CDR1 is GTSNPN and CDR2 is SVGIG (reference sequence). This clonotype originated in a woman over 75 with acute or convalescent COVID-19. The chain uses TRBV30 and TRBJ1-1, with D possibly matching TRBD1 (6 bases). Sample: peripheral blood. CDR3 sequence (DNA): TGTGCCTGGAGCTTAAACAGGGTCACTGAAGCTTTCTTT. It translates to CAWSLNRVTEAFF.